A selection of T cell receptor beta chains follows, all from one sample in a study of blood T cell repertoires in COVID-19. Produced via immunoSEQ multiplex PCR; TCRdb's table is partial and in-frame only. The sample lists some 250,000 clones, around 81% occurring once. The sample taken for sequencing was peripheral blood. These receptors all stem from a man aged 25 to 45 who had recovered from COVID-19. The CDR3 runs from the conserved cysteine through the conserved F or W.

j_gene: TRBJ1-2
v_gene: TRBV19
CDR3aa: CASRTGGGRGDGYTF

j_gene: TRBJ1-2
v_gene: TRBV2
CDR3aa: CASSAEGNYGYTF

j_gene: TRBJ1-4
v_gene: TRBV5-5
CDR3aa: CASSLGGLASNEKLFF

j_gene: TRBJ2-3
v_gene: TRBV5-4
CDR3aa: CASSLRDFTDTQYF

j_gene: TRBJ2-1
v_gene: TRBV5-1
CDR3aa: CASSLDLGGTYNEQFF

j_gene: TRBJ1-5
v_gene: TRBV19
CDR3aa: CASTMESGIGQPQHF

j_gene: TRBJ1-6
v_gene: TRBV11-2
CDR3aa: CASSLMGLVNSPLHF

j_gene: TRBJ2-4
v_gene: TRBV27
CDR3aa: CASSLIQGGGIQYF

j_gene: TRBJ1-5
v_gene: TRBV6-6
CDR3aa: CASSYTDLGGNQPQHF

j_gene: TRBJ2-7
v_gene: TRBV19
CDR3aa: CASSIRVGGGSYEQYF

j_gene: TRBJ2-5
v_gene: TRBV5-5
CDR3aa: CASSENRGHSGTQYF

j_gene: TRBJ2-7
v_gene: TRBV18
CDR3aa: CASSPLARGYEQYF

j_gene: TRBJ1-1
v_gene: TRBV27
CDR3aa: CASSLTGQGNRIEAFF

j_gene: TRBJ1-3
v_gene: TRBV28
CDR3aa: CASFPGQGTRNTIYF

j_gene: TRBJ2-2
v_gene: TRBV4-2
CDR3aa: CASSPSGGGPAYTGELFF

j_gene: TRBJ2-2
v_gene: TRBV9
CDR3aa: CASSEGQTTNTGELFF

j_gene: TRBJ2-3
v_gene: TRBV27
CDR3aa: CASAGTSTDTQYF

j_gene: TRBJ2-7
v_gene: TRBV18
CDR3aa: CASSPSAGPTSEQYF

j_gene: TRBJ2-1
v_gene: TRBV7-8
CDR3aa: CASSLTGNNEQFF

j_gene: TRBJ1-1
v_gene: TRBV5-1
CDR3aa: CASSIMGQGAMNTEAFF

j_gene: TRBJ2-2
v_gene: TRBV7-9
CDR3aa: CASSLGGSQNTGELFF

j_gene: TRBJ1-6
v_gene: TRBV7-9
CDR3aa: CASSLDGHEAPLHF

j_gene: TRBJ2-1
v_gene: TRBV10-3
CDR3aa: CAISESARQDEQFF

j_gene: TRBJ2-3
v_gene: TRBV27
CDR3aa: CASSLRGLNTQYF

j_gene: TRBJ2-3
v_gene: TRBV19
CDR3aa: CASSISRGTDTQYF

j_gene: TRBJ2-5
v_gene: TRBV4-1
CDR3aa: CASSQGILAGGPKTQYF